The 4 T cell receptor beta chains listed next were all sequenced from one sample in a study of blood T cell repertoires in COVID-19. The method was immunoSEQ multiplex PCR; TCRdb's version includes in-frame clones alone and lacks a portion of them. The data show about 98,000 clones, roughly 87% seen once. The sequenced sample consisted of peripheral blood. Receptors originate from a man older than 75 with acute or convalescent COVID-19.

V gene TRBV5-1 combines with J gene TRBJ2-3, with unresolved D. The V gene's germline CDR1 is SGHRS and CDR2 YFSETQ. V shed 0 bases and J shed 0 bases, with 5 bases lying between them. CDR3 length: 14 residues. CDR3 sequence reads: CASSLAESTDTQYF. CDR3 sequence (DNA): TGCGCCAGCAGCTTGGCGGAGAGCACAGATACGCAGTATTTT.

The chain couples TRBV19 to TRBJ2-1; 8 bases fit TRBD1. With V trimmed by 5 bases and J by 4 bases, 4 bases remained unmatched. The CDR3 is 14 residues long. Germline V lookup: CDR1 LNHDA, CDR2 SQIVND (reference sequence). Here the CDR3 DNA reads TGTGCCAGTAGTCGGGGACAGGAATACAATGAGCAGTTCTTC. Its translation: CASSRGQEYNEQFF.

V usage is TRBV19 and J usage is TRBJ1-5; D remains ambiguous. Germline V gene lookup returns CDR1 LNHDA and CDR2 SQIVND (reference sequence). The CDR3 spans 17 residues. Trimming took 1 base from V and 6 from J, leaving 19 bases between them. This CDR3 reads CASSIGVRGRPPQPQHF. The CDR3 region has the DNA TGTGCCAGTAGTATAGGTGTAAGAGGGAGGCCCCCTCAGCCCCAGCATTTT.

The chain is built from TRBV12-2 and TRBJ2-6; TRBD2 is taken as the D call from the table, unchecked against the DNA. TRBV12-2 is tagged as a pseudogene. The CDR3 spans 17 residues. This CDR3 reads CASRTNPHGTGANVLTF. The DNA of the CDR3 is TGTGCAAGTCGCACTAATCCCCACGGGACTGGGGCCAACGTCCTGACTTTC.